A selection of T cell receptor beta chains follows, all from one sample in a study of cytomegalovirus exposure and HLA in healthy donors. TCRdb's table, derived via immunoSEQ multiplex PCR, lists solely in-frame clones and lacks some. Here the sample spans around 200,000 clones, roughly four fifths being singletons. Sequencing was carried out using PBMCs. These receptors were obtained from a man aged 50 or older in good health and CMV-seronegative. Both conserved end residues are part of each CDR3. The D gene is left open where the match is weak. Where a row states a size, it is once, few, many or the class of an expanded clone; other rows omit it.

j_call | clone_size | v_call | d_call | cdr3_aa | cdr3_nt
TRBJ2-7 | NA | TRBV28 | NA | CASSLHGGSSEQYF | TGTGCCAGCAGTTTACATGGTGGCTCCTCCGAGCAGTACTTC
TRBJ1-1 | once | TRBV11-2 | NA | CASSLAAGVLTEAFF | TGTGCCAGCAGCTTAGCTGCAGGCGTCTTAACTGAAGCTTTCTTT
TRBJ1-1 | NA | TRBV4-3 | NA | CASSQETSRGTEAFF | TGCGCCAGCAGCCAAGAGACTAGTCGGGGGACTGAAGCTTTCTTT
TRBJ1-2 | NA | TRBV7-2 | TRBD1 | CASSLVGGTGSYYGYTF | TGTGCCAGCAGCTTAGTAGGCGGGACAGGGTCCTACTATGGCTACACCTTC
TRBJ1-1 | few | TRBV5-1 | NA | CASSKVIGENTEAFF | TGCGCCAGCAGCAAGGTCATAGGGGAGAACACTGAAGCTTTCTTT
TRBJ1-1 | once | TRBV19 | NA | CAIRKDGGNTEAFF | TGTGCCATTAGGAAGGACGGGGGGAACACTGAAGCTTTCTTT
TRBJ1-5 | NA | TRBV11-2 | NA | CASSLSGRGRQPQHF | TGTGCCAGCAGCTTATCCGGCAGGGGACGACAGCCCCAGCATTTT
TRBJ2-7 | NA | TRBV6-6 | TRBD2 | CASSYRTSGLSYEQYF | TGTGCCAGCAGTTACAGGACTAGCGGACTCTCCTACGAGCAGTACTTC
TRBJ2-4 | NA | TRBV7-2 | NA | CASSLATKNIQYF | TGTGCCAGCAGCTTAGCAACAAAAAACATTCAGTACTTC
TRBJ2-7 | NA | TRBV2 | NA | CASSGQDSYEQYF | TGTGCCAGCAGTGGACAGGACTCCTACGAGCAGTACTTC
TRBJ2-7 | NA | TRBV6-1 | NA | CASSEAGPNHEQYF | TGTGCCAGCAGTGAGGCGGGACCGAACCACGAGCAGTACTTC
TRBJ1-1 | NA | TRBV2 | NA | CASTIQGYTEAFF | TGTGCCAGCACTATCCAGGGGTACACTGAAGCTTTCTTT
TRBJ2-1 | NA | TRBV5-1 | NA | CASATQAVNEQFF | TGCGCCAGCGCAACGCAGGCTGTGAATGAGCAGTTCTTC
TRBJ2-7 | NA | TRBV11-2 | TRBD2 | CASSLAPRLAGGSSYEQYF | TGTGCCAGCAGCTTAGCCCCCCGACTAGCGGGAGGGTCGTCCTACGAGCAGTACTTC
TRBJ1-1 | NA | TRBV7-3 | NA | CASSASGNTEAFF | TGTGCCAGCAGTGCGTCAGGGAACACTGAAGCTTTCTTT
TRBJ2-3 | NA | TRBV6-6 | TRBD1 | CASSYSKGQPTDTQYF | TGTGCCAGCAGTTACTCGAAGGGACAGCCCACAGATACGCAGTATTTT
TRBJ2-6 | few | TRBV5-5 | TRBD1 | CASSLPGTATGANVLTF | TGTGCCAGCAGCTTACCCGGGACAGCTACTGGGGCCAACGTCCTGACTTTC
TRBJ1-1 | NA | TRBV7-9 | NA | CASSLDTANTEAFF | TGTGCCAGCAGCTTAGATACAGCGAACACTGAAGCTTTCTTT
TRBJ2-7 | NA | TRBV7-2 | TRBD1 | CASSLDWTGGSYEQYF | TGTGCCAGCAGCTTAGATTGGACAGGGGGTTCCTACGAGCAGTACTTC
TRBJ2-3 | once | TRBV12-5 | NA | CASGLGGIADTQYF | TGTGCTAGTGGTTTGGGCGGGATCGCAGATACGCAGTATTTT
TRBJ1-1 | NA | TRBV7-9 | TRBD1 | CASTPRRGQLTEAFF | TGTGCCAGCACTCCCAGGCGGGGACAGTTGACTGAAGCTTTCTTT
TRBJ1-5 | NA | TRBV18 | TRBD1 | CASSPRQGGNQPQHF | TGTGCCAGCTCACCACGGCAGGGGGGCAATCAGCCCCAGCATTTT
TRBJ2-7 | NA | TRBV29-1 | TRBD1 | CSVLGQGGSYEQYF | TGCAGCGTATTGGGACAGGGGGGTTCCTACGAGCAGTACTTC
TRBJ1-5 | NA | TRBV6-1 | NA | CASISNANQPQHF | TGTGCCAGCATTAGTAACGCGAATCAGCCCCAGCATTTT
TRBJ2-3 | NA | TRBV19 | TRBD1 | CASDRELTQPQYF | TGTGCCAGTGACAGGGAGTTAACGCAGCCCCAGTATTTT
TRBJ2-1 | NA | TRBV28 | TRBD2 | CASRLAGGRRFF | TGTGCCAGCAGACTAGCGGGAGGGCGGAGGTTCTTC
TRBJ2-5 | NA | TRBV5-1 | NA | CASSLEFQEAQYF | TGCGCCAGCAGCTTGGAGTTCCAAGAGGCCCAGTACTTC
TRBJ1-2 | NA | TRBV7-2 | NA | CASSPFLADTAYGYTF | TGTGCCAGCAGCCCCTTTTTGGCCGATACAGCCTATGGCTACACCTTC
TRBJ2-2 | NA | TRBV10-3 | NA | CAISGSGTLINTGELFF | TGTGCCATCAGCGGTTCCGGGACTTTGATAAACACCGGGGAGCTGTTTTTT
TRBJ2-2 | NA | TRBV11-1 | NA | CASSLEDLAPGELFF | TGTGCCAGCAGCTTAGAAGACTTGGCTCCCGGGGAGCTGTTTTTT
TRBJ2-7 | NA | TRBV6-4 | TRBD2 | CASSDERGVYEQYF | TGTGCCAGCAGTGACGAGCGGGGGGTCTACGAGCAGTACTTC
TRBJ2-7 | NA | TRBV10-3 | NA | CAIRPAQAYEQYF | TGTGCCATCAGGCCGGCCCAGGCCTACGAGCAGTACTTC